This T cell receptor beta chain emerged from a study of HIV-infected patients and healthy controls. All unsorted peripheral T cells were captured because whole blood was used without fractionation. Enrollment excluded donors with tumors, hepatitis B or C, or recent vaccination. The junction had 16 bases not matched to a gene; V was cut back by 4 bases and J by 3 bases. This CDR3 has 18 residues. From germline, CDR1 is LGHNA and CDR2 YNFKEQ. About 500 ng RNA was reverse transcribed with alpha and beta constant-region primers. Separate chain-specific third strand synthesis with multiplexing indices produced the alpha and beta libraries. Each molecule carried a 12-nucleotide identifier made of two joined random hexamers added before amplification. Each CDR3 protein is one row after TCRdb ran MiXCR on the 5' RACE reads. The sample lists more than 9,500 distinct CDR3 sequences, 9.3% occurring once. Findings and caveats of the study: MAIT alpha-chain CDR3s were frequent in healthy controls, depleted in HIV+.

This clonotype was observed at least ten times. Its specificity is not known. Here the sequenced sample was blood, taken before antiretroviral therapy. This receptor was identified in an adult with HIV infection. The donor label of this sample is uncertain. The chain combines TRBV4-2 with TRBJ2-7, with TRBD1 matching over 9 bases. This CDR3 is CASSLYIPGQGRFYEQYF. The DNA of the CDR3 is TGTGCCAGCAGCCTATACATTCCGGGACAGGGCCGTTTCTACGAGCAGTACTTC.